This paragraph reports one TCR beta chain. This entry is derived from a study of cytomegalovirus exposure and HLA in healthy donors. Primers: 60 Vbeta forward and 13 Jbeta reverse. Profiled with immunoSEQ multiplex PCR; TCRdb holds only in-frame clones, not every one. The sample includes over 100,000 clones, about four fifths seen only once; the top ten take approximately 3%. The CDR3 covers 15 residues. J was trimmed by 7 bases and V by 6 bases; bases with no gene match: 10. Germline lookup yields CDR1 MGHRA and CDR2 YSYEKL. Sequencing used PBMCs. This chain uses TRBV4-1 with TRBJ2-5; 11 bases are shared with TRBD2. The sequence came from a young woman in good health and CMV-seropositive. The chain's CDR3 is CASRDLAGGVGTQYF. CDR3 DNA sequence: TGCGCCAGCAGAGACCTAGCGGGAGGTGTCGGGACCCAGTACTTC.